These 10 T cell receptor beta chains were all obtained from the same sample, sequenced in a study of T-cell memory formation after mild COVID-19. TCRdb itself ran the 5' RACE reads through MiXCR, one entry per CDR3 protein. This table holds approximately 50,000 distinct CDR3 sequences, around 9.7% found once. Sequencing used PBMCs or a T cell subset sorted from them (not recorded which). The receptors were sampled from an adult woman who had mild COVID-19 (a few samples of this study predate the infection). Cell type and time point are not known.

This clonotype is labeled as medium-sized (0.01 to 0.1%). This chain joins TRBV4-2 and TRBJ2-7; TRBD2 agrees at 9 bases. The CDR3 has 15 residues. V was pared by 3 bases and J by 0 bases, with 3 bases of the junction left unmatched. CDR1 is LGHNA and CDR2 is YNFKEQ in the germline V gene. The CDR3 DNA is TGTGCCAGCAGCCAGCTAGCGGGGAGCTCCTACGAGCAGTACTTC. Its translation is CASSQLAGSSYEQYF.

This clonotype was seen a few times. The gene calls are TRBV18 and TRBJ1-2; maybe TRBD1 (5 bases). CDR1 and CDR2 (germline): KGHSH, LQKENI. V gave up 3 bases and J gave up 7 bases, with 18 bases separating them. CDR3 length: 15 amino acids. The CDR3 loop reads CASSPPAGRVSGYTF. CDR3 coding DNA: TGTGCCAGCTCACCCCCAGCAGGGAGGGTATCTGGCTACACCTTC.

V gene TRBV5-1 combines with J gene TRBJ1-5, with D possibly being TRBD1 (6 bases). This CDR3 has 14 amino acids. From germline, CDR1 is SGHRS and CDR2 YFSETQ. V was shortened by 0 bases and J by 7 bases, with 11 bases between the two germline ends. The CDR3 loop is CASSLGGRSQPQHF. The DNA of the CDR3 is TGCGCCAGCAGCTTGGGGGGGCGCAGCCAGCCCCAGCATTTT.

The chain couples TRBV5-1 to TRBJ2-1, with TRBD2 matching over 15 bases. The V gene end was trimmed by 7 bases and the J gene end by 10 bases; junction bases not matched to a gene: 3. The CDR3 runs to 13 residues. CDR1 SGHRS and CDR2 YFSETQ come from the germline V gene. The DNA of the CDR3 is TGCGCCAGCGGGACTAGCGGGAGGCTGGAGCAGTTCTTC. Protein sequence: CASGTSGRLEQFF. The full variable domain, rest sourced from reference TRBV5-1 and TRBJ2-1, is KAGVTQTPRYLIKTRGQQVTLSCSPISGHRSVSWYQQTPGQGLQFLFEYFSETQRNKGNFPGRFSGRQFSNSRSEMNVSTLELGDSALYLCASGTSGRLEQFFGPGTRLTVL.

The chain uses TRBV5-6 and TRBJ2-5; D possibly corresponds to TRBD2 (6 bases). CDR3 length: 13 residues. V was shortened by 5 bases and J by 5 bases, with 13 bases between the two germline ends. Per germline, CDR1 SGHDT and CDR2 YYEEEE. The CDR3 sequence: CASRPAGWETQYF. The CDR3 nucleotides read TGTGCCAGCAGGCCAGCGGGCTGGGAGACCCAGTACTTC.

In this sample, this clonotype turned up a few times. V and J are TRBV5-4 and TRBJ2-1; D remains ambiguous. In germline, CDR1 is SGHNT, CDR2 YYREEE (reference sequence). Trimming removed 2 bases at V and 6 bases at J, with 9 bases between. The CDR3 covers 13 residues. As DNA, the CDR3 is TGTGCCAGCAGCTTACCCGTGAGCAATGAGCAGTTCTTC. Encoded protein: CASSLPVSNEQFF.

This clonotype was observed at least ten times. The rearrangement uses TRBV12-3 or TRBV12-4 and TRBJ2-2, with TRBD1 as a possible D gene (5 bases). The CDR3 is made up of 15 amino acids. The germline V and J ends were trimmed by 1 base and 4 bases, with 10 bases remaining between them. CDR3 nucleotides: TGTGCCAGCAGTTTAGGGGGCTCGGGCACCGGGGAGCTGTTTTTT. Translated: CASSLGGSGTGELFF.

This clonotype was found many times. The chain has TRBV12-3 or TRBV12-4 and TRBJ2-5; TRBD1 is a possible D gene (5 bases). The CDR3 is made up of 13 amino acids. Trimming took 4 bases from V and 6 from J, leaving 12 bases between them. The CDR3 DNA reads TGTGCCAGCAGTTCAGACAGTCGAAAGACCCAGTACTTC. Encoded protein: CASSSDSRKTQYF.

The chain joins TRBV3-1 to TRBJ2-3; weak D call: TRBD2 (5 bases). CDR3 size: 12 residues. Germline V gives CDR1 LGHDT, CDR2 YNNKEL (reference sequence). The V gene lost 4 bases and the J gene lost 6 bases, with 8 bases spanning the gap. Here the CDR3 reads CASSLQRDTQYF. CDR3 bases: TGTGCCAGCAGCCTCCAGCGGGATACGCAGTATTTT.

The sample holds many counts of this clonotype. CDR3 loop: CASSPQPGLGVDTQYF. CDR3 sequence (DNA): TGCGCCAGCAGCCCCCAACCGGGACTAGGGGTAGATACGCAGTATTTT. The V gene is TRBV5-1, the J gene TRBJ2-3; 8 bases line up with TRBD2. The V gene end was trimmed by 4 bases and the J gene end by 5 bases; junction bases not matched to a gene: 12. This CDR3 has 16 amino acids. CDR1 and CDR2 from the germline V gene are SGHRS and YFSETQ.